This TCR beta chain was recovered during a study of T cell responses to AZD1222 COVID-19 vaccine. Regarding the study as a whole: Repertoires were obtained only post-peak T cell response. Per reports, nearly half of all spike-specific TCRs target regions that are unmutated in variants.

This clone was found once. Antigen unknown. The assay was immunoSEQ multiplex PCR, and TCRdb's table has in-frame clones only and misses some. The sample has 120,000 to 150,000 clones; about 90% are singletons. Germline V gives CDR1 LGHNT, CDR2 FRNRAP. Trimming shortened V by 2 bases and J by 5 bases, and 16 bases separated the two germline ends. This CDR3 is built from 15 residues. This chain links TRBV12-5 with TRBJ2-7; D ambiguous. This TCR came from an adult who received the AZD1222 COVID-19 vaccine. Sequences were derived from peripheral blood, sampled 28 days after the second AZD1222 dose. The DNA for the CDR3 is TGTGCTAGTGGTTTGTCCGGGTCGGTAGTCGACGAGCAGTACTTC. Amino acids: CASGLSGSVVDEQYF.